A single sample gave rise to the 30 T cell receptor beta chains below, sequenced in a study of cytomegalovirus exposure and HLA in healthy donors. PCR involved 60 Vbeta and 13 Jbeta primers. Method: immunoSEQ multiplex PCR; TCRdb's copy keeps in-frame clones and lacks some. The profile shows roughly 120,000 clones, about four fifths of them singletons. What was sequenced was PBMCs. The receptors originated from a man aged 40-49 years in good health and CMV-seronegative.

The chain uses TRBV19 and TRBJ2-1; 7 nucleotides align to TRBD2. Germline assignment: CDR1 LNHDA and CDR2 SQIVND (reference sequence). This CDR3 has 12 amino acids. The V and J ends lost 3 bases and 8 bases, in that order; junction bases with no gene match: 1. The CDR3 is CASSMGRDEQFF. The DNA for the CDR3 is TGTGCCAGTAGTATGGGGAGGGATGAGCAGTTCTTC.

Here the CDR3 reads CATSRDRGNTGELFF. In nucleotides, the CDR3 is TGTGCCACCAGCAGAGATAGGGGGAACACCGGGGAGCTGTTTTTT. The chain employs TRBV15 and TRBJ2-2; D is possibly TRBD1 (5 bases). The CDR3 runs to 15 residues. V shed 0 bases and J shed 1 base, with 6 bases lying between them. Per germline, CDR1 LNHNV and CDR2 YYDKDF (reference sequence).

The CDR3 here is CASSSPGSGSYEQYF. The DNA for the CDR3 is TGTGCCAGTAGTAGTCCAGGGTCGGGCTCCTACGAGCAGTACTTC. The V call is TRBV19, the J call TRBJ2-7; D possibly corresponds to TRBD1 (5 bases). The germline V gene encodes CDR1 LNHDA and CDR2 SQIVND (reference sequence). Trimming took off 4 bases at V and 0 bases at J, with 13 bases between the two ends. This CDR3 has 15 residues.

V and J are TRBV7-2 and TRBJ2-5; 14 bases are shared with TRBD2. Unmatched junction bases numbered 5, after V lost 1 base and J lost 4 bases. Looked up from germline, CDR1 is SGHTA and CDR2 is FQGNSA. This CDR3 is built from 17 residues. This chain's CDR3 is CASSLGTSGGRGETQYF. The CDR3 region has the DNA TGTGCCAGCAGCTTAGGGACTAGCGGGGGGCGGGGAGAGACCCAGTACTTC.

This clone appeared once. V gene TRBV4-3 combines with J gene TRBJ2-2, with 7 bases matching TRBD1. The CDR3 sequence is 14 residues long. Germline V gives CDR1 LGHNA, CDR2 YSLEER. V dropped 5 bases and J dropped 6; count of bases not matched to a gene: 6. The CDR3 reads CASSEATGAGELFF. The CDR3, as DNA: TGCGCCAGCAGCGAAGCAACAGGGGCCGGGGAGCTGTTTTTT.

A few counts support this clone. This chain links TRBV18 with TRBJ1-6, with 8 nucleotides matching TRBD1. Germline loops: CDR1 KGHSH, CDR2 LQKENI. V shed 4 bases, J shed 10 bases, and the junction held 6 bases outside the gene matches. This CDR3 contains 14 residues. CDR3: CASSRTGLRSPLHF. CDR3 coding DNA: TGTGCCAGCTCACGGACAGGGCTACGCTCACCCCTCCACTTT.

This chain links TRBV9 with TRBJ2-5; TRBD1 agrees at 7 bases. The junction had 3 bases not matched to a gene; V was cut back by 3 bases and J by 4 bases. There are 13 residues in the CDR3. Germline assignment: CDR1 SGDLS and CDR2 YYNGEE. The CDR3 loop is CASSDRQGETQYF. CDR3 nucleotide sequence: TGTGCCAGCAGCGACCGACAGGGAGAGACCCAGTACTTC. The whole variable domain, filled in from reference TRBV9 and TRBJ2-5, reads DSGVTQTPKHLITATGQRVTLRCSPRSGDLSVYWYQQSLDQGLQFLIQYYNGEERAKGNILERFSAQQFPDLHSELNLSSLELGDSALYFCASSDRQGETQYFGPGTRLLVL.

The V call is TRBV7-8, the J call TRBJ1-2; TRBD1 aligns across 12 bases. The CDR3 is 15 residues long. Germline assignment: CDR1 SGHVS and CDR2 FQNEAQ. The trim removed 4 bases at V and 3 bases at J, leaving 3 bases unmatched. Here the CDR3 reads CASSSGQGAHYGYTF. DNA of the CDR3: TGTGCCAGCAGCTCGGGACAGGGGGCGCACTATGGCTACACCTTC.

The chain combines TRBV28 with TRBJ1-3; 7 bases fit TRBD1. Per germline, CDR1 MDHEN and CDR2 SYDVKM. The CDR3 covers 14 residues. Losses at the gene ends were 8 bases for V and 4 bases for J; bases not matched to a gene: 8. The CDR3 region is CASRRGHVGNTIYF. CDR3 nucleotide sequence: TGTGCCAGCCGGAGGGGGCATGTAGGAAACACCATATATTTT.

In DNA, the CDR3 is TGTGCCAGCTCACCCAGGGGACAGCAAGAGACCCAGTACTTC. Its translation: CASSPRGQQETQYF. The chain links TRBV18 to TRBJ2-5; 7 nucleotides line up with TRBD1. CDR3 length: 14 residues. The V gene end was trimmed by 3 bases and the J gene end by 2 bases; junction bases not matched to a gene: 3. The germline CDR1 and CDR2 sequences are KGHSH and LQKENI.

The CDR3 coding sequence is TGTGCCAGCAGCTTAGGAGGTTCCCCCTACGAGCAGTACTTC. Amino acids: CASSLGGSPYEQYF. This chain connects TRBV7-2 to TRBJ2-7, with D hard to call. Germline values: CDR1 SGHTA, CDR2 FQGNSA. The CDR3 covers 14 residues. V was cut by 1 base and J by 2 bases, with 9 bases left in between.

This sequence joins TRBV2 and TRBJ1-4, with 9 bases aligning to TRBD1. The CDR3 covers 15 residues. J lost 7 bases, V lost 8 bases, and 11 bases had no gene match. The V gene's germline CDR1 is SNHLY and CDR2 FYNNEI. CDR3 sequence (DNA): TGTGCCAGCGGGGAAACAGGGGGCGTTATTGAAAAACTGTTTTTT. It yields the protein CASGETGGVIEKLFF.

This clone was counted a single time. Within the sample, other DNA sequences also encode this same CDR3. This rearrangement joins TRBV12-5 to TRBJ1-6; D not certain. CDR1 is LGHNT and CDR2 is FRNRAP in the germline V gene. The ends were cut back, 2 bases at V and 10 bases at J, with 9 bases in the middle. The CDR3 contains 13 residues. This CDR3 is CASGLQRESPLHF. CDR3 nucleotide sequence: TGTGCTAGTGGTTTGCAGAGGGAATCACCCCTCCACTTT.

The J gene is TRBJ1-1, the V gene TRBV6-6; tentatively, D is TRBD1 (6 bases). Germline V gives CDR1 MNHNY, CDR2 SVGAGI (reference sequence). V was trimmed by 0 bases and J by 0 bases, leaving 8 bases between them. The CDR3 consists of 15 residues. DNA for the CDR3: TGTGCCAGCAGTTACTCAGGGGACATGAACACTGAAGCTTTCTTT. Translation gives CASSYSGDMNTEAFF.

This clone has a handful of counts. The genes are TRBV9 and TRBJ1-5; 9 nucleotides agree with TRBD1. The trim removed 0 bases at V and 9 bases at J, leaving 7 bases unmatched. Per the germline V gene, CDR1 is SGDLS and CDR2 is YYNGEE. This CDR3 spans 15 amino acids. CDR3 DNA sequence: TGTGCCAGCAGCGTAGGGGGGGACAGGGCCTCGCCCCAGCATTTT. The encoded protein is CASSVGGDRASPQHF.

CDR3 sequence reads: CASSYTGDPGNTIYF. CDR3 nucleotide sequence: TGTGCCAGCAGCTATACAGGTGATCCAGGAAACACCATATATTTT. V and J are TRBV7-9 and TRBJ1-3, with a tentative D call TRBD1 (5 bases). From germline, CDR1 is SEHNR and CDR2 FQNEAQ (reference sequence). V was cut by 4 bases and J by 4 bases, with 14 bases left in between. The CDR3 is 15 amino acids. Drawing the rest from reference TRBV7-9 and TRBJ1-3, the complete variable domain is DTGVSQNPRHKITKRGQNVTFRCDPISEHNRLYWYRQTLGQGPEFLTYFQNEAQLEKSRLLSDRFSAERPKGSFSTLEIQRTEQGDSAMYLCASSYTGDPGNTIYFGEGSWLTVV.

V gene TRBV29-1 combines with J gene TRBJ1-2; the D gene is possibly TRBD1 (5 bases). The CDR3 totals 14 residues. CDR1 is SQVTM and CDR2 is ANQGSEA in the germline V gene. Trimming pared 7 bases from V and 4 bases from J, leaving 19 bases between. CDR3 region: CSAETAPTFYGYTF. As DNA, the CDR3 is TGCAGCGCTGAGACAGCTCCTACCTTCTATGGCTACACCTTC.

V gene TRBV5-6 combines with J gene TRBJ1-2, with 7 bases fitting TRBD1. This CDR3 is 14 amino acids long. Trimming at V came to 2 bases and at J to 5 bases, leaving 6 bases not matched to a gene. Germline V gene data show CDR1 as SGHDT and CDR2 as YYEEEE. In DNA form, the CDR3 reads TGTGCCAGCAGCTTAGGGGGACAGACATATGGCTACACCTTC. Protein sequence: CASSLGGQTYGYTF. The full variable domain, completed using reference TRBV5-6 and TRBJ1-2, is DAGVTQSPTHLIKTRGQQVTLRCSPKSGHDTVSWYQQALGQGPQFIFQYYEEEERQRGNFPDRFSGHQFPNYSSELNVNALLLGDSALYLCASSLGGQTYGYTFGSGTRLTVV.

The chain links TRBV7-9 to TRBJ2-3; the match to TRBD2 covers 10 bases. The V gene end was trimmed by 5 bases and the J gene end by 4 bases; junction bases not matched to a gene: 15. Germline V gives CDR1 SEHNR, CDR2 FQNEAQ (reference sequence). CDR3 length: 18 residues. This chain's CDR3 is CASSTLQPERGGSDTQYF. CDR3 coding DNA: TGTGCCAGCAGCACCCTACAGCCTGAGCGGGGGGGTTCAGATACGCAGTATTTT.

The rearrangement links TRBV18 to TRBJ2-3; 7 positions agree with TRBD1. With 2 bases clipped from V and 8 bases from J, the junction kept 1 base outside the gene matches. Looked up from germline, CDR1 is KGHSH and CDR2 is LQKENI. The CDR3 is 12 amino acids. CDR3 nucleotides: TGTGCCAGCTCACCAGAGGGGGCTACGCAGTATTTT. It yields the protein CASSPEGATQYF. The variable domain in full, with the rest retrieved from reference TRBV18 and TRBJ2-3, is NAGVMQNPRHLVRRRGQEARLRCSPMKGHSHVYWYRQLPEEGLKFMVYLQKENIIDESGMPKERFSAEFPKEGPSILRIQQVVRGDSAAYFCASSPEGATQYFGPGTRLTVL.

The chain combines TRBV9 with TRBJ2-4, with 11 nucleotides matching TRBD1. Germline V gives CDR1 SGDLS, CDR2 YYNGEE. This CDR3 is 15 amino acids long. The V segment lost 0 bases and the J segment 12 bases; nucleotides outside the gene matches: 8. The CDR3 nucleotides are TGTGCCAGCAGCGTAGGGACAGGGGGCGTTGACAGTCAGTACTTC. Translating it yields CASSVGTGGVDSQYF.

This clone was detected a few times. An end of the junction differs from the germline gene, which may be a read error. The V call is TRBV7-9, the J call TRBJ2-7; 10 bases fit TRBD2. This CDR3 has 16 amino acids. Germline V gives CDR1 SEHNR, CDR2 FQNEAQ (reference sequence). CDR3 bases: TGTTCCAGCAGCTTAGGGGGTAGCGGGGGGACCTACGAGCAGTACTTC. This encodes CSSSLGGSGGTYEQYF.

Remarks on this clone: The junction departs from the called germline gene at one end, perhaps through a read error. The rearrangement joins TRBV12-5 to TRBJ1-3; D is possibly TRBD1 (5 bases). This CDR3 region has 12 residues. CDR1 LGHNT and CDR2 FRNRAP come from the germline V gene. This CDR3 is CASGGQGNTTYF. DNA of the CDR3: TGTGCTAGTGGTGGCCAGGGAAACACCACATATTTT.

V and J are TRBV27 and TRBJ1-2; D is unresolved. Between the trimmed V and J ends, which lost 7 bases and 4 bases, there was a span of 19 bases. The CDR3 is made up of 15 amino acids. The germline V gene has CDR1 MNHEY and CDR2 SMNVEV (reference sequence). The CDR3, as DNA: TGTGCCAGCAATAGGTGGGCCCCGGAGGGCTATGGCTACACCTTC. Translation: CASNRWAPEGYGYTF.

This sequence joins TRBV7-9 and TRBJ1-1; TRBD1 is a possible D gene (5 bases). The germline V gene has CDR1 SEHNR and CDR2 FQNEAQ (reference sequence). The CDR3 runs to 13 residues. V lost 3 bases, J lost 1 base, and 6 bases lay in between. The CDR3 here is CASSLTANTEAFF. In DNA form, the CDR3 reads TGTGCCAGCAGCTTGACAGCGAACACTGAAGCTTTCTTT.

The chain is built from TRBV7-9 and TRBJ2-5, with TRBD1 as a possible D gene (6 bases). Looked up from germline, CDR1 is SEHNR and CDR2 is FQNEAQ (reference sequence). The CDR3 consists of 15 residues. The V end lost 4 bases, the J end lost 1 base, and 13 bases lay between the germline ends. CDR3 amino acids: CASSSQGNLQETQYF. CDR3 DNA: TGTGCCAGCAGCTCACAGGGAAACCTCCAAGAGACCCAGTACTTC.

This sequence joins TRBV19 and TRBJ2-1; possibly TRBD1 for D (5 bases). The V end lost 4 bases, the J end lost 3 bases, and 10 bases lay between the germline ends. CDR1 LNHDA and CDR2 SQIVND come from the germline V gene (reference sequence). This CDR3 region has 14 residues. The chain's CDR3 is CASSNQGGYNEQFF. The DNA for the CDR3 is TGTGCCAGTAGTAATCAGGGCGGCTACAATGAGCAGTTCTTC.

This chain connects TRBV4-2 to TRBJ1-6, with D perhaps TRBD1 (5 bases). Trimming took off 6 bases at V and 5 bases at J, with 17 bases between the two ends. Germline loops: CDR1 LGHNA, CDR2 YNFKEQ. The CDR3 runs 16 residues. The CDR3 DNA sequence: TGTGCCAGCAGGACCGGGACTCGAGGGAATAATTCACCCCTCCACTTT. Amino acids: CASRTGTRGNNSPLHF.

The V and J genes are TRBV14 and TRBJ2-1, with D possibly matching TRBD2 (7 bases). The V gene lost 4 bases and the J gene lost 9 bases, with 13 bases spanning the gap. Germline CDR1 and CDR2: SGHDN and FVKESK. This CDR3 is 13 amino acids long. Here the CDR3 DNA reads TGTGCCAGCAGCCCCGTAAGGGGGGGTGAGCAGTTCTTC. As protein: CASSPVRGGEQFF.

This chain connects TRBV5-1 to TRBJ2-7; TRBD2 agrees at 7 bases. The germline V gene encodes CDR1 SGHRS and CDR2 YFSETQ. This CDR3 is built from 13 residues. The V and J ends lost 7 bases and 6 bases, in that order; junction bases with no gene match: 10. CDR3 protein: CASRTGGRGEQYF. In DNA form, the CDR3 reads TGCGCCAGCCGGACCGGGGGGAGGGGCGAGCAGTACTTC.